This T cell receptor beta chain was identified during a study of immune evolution from preneoplasia to lung adenocarcinoma. Germline V gene sequence: CDR1 SNHLY, CDR2 FYNNEI. Losses at the gene ends were 8 bases for V and 12 bases for J; bases not matched to a gene: 10. The CDR3 has 12 residues. This clone was seen once. The antigen remains undetermined. Clones were sequenced by immunoSEQ multiplex PCR, and TCRdb holds only the in-frame ones, with some missing. Seen here are over 1,500 clones, around 82% observed once, and the top ten hold roughly 15%. Study conclusions and caveats: Top clone frequencies peaked in normal lung, apparently declining through invasive adenocarcinoma. Normal lung had highest clonality; later lesions appeared denser, more diverse.

Each case's diagnosis was confirmed by two pathologists on H&E. The sequence derives from a person between 65 and 79 years old with lung adenocarcinoma. This chain links TRBV2 with TRBJ2-1; 7 nucleotides align to TRBD2. The specimen was FFPE atypical adenomatous hyperplasia tissue from the lung. The sample's subset: atypical adenomatous hyperplasia (AAH), lung preneoplasia. Here the CDR3 DNA reads TGTGCCAGCGGGGGGAGGGTGCGGGGGCAGTTCTTC. Protein sequence: CASGGRVRGQFF.